The next 3 T cell receptor beta chains were all read from a single sample in a study of T cell clonality in common variable immunodeficiency. Only in-frame clones appear in the TCRdb table, and some are missing; sequencing was by immunoSEQ multiplex PCR. The table lists about 20,000 clones, with no singletons. The antigens for these receptors are not known. General study points: Common variable immunodeficiency TCR beta sequences reportedly had fewer deletions and N-nucleotide insertions.

The sample comprised peripheral blood mononuclear cells. Receptors were obtained from a human donor with common variable immunodeficiency.

Worth noting for this clone: The read terminates 3 residues ahead of where the CDR3 ends, so the germline J gene completes it. The chain recombines TRBV7-6 with TRBJ2-7; 8 bases match TRBD1. CDR1 SGHVS and CDR2 FNYEAQ come from the germline V gene. The CDR3 covers 14 residues. The ends lost 1 base at V and 2 bases at J; junction bases unmatched: 1. CDR3 in amino acids: CASSLGTGTYEQYF. Incomplete CDR3 DNA: TGTGCCAGCAGCTTAGGGACAGGGACCTACGAG.

At least ten counts were recorded for this clone. The read comes to an end 3 residues before the CDR3 does, leaving the germline J gene to fill in the end. V is TRBV5-4 and J is TRBJ2-2; D may be TRBD2 (6 bases). Trimming removed 3 bases at V and 7 bases at J, with 16 bases between. CDR1 and CDR2 (germline): SGHNT, YYREEE (reference sequence). CDR3 length equals 15 residues. CDR3 DNA, as far as it was read: TGTGCCAGCAGCTCGTCCCTCCGGCGGGGCGGGGAG. Its translation: CASSSSLRRGGE. The whole CDR3 is CASSSSLRRGGELFF.

Of note for this clone: Read data end 3 residues before the CDR3 end; the end is taken from the germline J gene. This rearrangement joins TRBV6-1 to TRBJ2-7, with no clear D. Per the germline V gene, CDR1 is MNHNS and CDR2 is SASEGT. The V and J ends lost 3 bases and 2 bases respectively, with 8 bases between them. The CDR3 has 13 residues. The CDR3 is CASSDRQTYEQYF. The sequenced CDR3 bases are TGTGCCAGCAGTGACAGGCAAACCTACGAG.